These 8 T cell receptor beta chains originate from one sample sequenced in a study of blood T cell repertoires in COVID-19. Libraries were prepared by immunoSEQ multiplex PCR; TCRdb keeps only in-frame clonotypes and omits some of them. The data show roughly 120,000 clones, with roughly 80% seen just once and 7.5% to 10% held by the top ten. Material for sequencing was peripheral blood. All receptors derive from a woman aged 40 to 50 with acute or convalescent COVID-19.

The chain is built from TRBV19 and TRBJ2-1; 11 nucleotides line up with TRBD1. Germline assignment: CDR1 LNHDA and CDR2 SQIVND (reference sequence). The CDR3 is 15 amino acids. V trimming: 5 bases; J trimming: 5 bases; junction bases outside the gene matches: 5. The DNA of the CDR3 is TGTGCCAGTAGTCCGGACAGGGGGCTAAACAATGAGCAGTTCTTC. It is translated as CASSPDRGLNNEQFF.

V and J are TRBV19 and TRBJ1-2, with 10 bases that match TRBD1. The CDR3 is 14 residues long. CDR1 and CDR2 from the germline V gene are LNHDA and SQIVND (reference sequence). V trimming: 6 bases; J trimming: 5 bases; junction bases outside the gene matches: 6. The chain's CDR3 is CASRPDRGRYGYTF. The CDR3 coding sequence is TGTGCCAGTAGGCCGGACAGGGGGAGGTATGGCTACACCTTC.

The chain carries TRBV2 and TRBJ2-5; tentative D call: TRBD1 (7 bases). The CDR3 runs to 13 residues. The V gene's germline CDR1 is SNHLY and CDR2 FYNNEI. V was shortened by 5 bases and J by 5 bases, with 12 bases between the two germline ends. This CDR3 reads CASSLTGRETQYF. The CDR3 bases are TGTGCCAGCAGTCTGACAGGGAGGGAGACCCAGTACTTC.

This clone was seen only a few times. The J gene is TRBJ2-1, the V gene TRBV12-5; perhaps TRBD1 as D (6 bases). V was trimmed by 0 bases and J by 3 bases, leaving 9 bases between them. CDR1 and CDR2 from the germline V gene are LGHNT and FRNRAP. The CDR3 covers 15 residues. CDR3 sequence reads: CASGLVYRDYNEQFF. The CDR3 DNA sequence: TGTGCTAGTGGTTTGGTATACAGGGACTACAATGAGCAGTTCTTC.

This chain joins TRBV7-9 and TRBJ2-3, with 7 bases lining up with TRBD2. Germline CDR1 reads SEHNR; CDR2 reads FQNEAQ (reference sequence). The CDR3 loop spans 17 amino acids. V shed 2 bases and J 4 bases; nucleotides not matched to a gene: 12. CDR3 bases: TGTGCCAGCAGCTTATTTGTACGAAGCGGGGTGCCAGATACGCAGTATTTT. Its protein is CASSLFVRSGVPDTQYF.

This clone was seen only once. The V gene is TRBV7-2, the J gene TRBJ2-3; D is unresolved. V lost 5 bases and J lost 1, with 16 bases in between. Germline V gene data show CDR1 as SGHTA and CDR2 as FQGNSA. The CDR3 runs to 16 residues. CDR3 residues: CASSPSGSRGTDTQYF. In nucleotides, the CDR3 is TGTGCCAGCAGCCCGTCTGGCTCCCGGGGCACAGATACGCAGTATTTT.

The CDR3 region has the DNA TGCGCCAGCAGCTTGGCCCTCGGGACAACCAAAGATACGCAGTATTTT. It specifies CASSLALGTTKDTQYF. The rearrangement uses TRBV5-1 and TRBJ2-3; possible D gene TRBD1, 6 bases. This CDR3 has 16 residues. Trimming shortened V by 0 bases and J by 5 bases, and 16 bases separated the two germline ends. Germline CDR1 SGHRS, CDR2 YFSETQ.

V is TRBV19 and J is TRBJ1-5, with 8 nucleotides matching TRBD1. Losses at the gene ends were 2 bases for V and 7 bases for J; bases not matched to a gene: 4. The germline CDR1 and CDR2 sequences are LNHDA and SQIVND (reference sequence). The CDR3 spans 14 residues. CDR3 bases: TGTGCCAGTAGTATACAGGGGGCTTGGCAGCCCCAGCATTTT. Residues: CASSIQGAWQPQHF. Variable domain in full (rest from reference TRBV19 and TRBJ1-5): DGGITQSPKYLFRKEGQNVTLSCEQNLNHDAMYWYRQDPGQGLRLIYYSQIVNDFQKGDIAEGYSVSREKKESFPLTVTSAQKNPTAFYLCASSIQGAWQPQHFGDGTRLSIL.